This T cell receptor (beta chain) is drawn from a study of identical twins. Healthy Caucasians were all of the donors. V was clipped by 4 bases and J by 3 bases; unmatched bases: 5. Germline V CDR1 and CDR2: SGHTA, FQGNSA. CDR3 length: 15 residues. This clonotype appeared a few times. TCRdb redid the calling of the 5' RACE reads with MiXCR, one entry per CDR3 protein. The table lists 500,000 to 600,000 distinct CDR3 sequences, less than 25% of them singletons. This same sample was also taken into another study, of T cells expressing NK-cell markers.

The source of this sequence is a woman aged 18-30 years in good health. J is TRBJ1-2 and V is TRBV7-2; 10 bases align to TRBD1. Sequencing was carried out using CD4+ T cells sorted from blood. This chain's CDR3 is CASSSRDRGYYGYTF. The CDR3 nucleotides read TGTGCCAGCAGCTCTCGGGACAGGGGATACTATGGCTACACCTTC.